This TCR beta chain is drawn from a study of graft-versus-host responses after intestinal transplantation. TCRdb's copy holds only in-frame clones and misses some; the assay was immunoSEQ multiplex PCR. The sample has about 83,000 clones; 85% to 90% are singletons. Findings of the study overall: GvH clonotypes were identified within recipient marrow, with a subset emerging first in ileum or blood. The study found high graft-versus-host to host-versus-graft clonal ratios in allografts of patients with graft-donor T cell macrochimerism.

Per the germline V gene, CDR1 is MNHNS and CDR2 is SASEGT. CDR3 length: 14 residues. The V and J ends lost 0 bases and 2 bases respectively, with 7 bases between them. Notes on this clone: Its antigen is unknown.

The receptor was derived from a human donor who received an intestinal transplant. J is TRBJ1-2 and V is TRBV6-1; D is uncertain. The input for sequencing was unstimulated CD4+ T cells sorted from spleen or lymph node cells, taken before intestinal transplant. The CDR3 loop is CASSEASPNYGYTF. The CDR3 DNA follows: TGTGCCAGCAGTGAAGCGAGCCCCAACTATGGCTACACCTTC.